The TCR beta chain described here comes from a study of cytomegalovirus exposure and HLA in healthy donors. The PCR employed 60 Vbeta primers together with 13 Jbeta primers. The data were produced by immunoSEQ multiplex PCR, yet TCRdb's version contains in-frame clones alone and is incomplete. The table shows under 170,000 clones, with 79% occurring only once. Study-level findings and limits: Reportedly, TCR beta sequences accurately predicted HLA-A and HLA-B alleles in most subjects. Cytomegalovirus-associated TCR beta chains were listed, numbering some 170. In an earlier analysis, most TCR beta V segments were productive about 87% or about 30% of the time.

The CDR3 loop spans 14 amino acids. The V gene's germline CDR1 is LNHDA and CDR2 SQIVND (reference sequence). The V gene lost 6 bases and the J gene lost 0 bases, with 9 bases spanning the gap. To note about this clone: Its antigen remains unknown.

The rearrangement links TRBV19 to TRBJ2-1, with D possibly matching TRBD1 (5 bases). The receptor was isolated from a man in his fifties or sixties in good health and CMV-seropositive. Sequenced material: PBMCs. CDR3 in amino acids: CASRDKSSYNEQFF. CDR3 bases: TGTGCCAGTAGGGACAAGAGCTCCTACAATGAGCAGTTCTTC.